Shown below are 29 T cell receptor beta chains from a single sample sequenced in a study of T cells in Graves' hyperthyroidism and ophthalmopathy. The investigators amplified TCR beta CDR3 regions from RNA transcripts. Carried out on the TCR CDR3, a first-round RT-PCR used the HTBI primer set. MiXCR was run by TCRdb on the multiplex PCR reads, yielding one entry per CDR3 protein. The data show over 700,000 distinct CDR3 sequences, under 45% seen once. The sequenced sample consisted of blood. These receptors all stem from a woman aged 40 to 50 with Graves' hyperthyroidism.

This chain links TRBV29-1 with TRBJ1-2; unclear D gene. Germline V gene data show CDR1 as SQVTM and CDR2 as ANQGSEA. This CDR3 comprises 11 residues. V was pared by 8 bases and J by 7 bases, with 14 bases between. The CDR3 loop is CSTQDAGGYTF. DNA for the CDR3: TGCAGCACCCAGGACGCGGGTGGCTACACCTTC. Full variable domain (rest looked up from reference TRBV29-1 and TRBJ1-2): SAVISQKPSRDICQRGTSLTIQCQVDSQVTMMFWYRQQPGQSLTLIATANQGSEATYESGFVIDKFPISRPNLTFSTLTVSNMSPEDSSIYLCSTQDAGGYTFGSGTRLTVV.

V gene TRBV7-2 combines with J gene TRBJ2-5; D is undetermined. CDR3 length: 15 amino acids. V was shortened by 2 bases and J by 1 base, with 11 bases between the two germline ends. The V gene's germline CDR1 is SGHTA and CDR2 FQGNSA. CDR3 in DNA: TGTGCCAGCAGCTTATGGGCTAATCGCCAAGAGACCCAGTACTTC. This sequence encodes CASSLWANRQETQYF.

The chain has TRBV20-1 and TRBJ2-2; the D gene could be TRBD1 or TRBD2 (5 bases each). Trimming took 6 bases from V and 5 from J, leaving 13 bases between them. The CDR3 length is 13 residues. The germline gives CDR1 DFQATT, CDR2 SNEGSKA (reference sequence). The CDR3 sequence: CSAHGTMTGELFF. The CDR3 nucleotides read TGCAGTGCCCACGGGACCATGACCGGGGAGCTGTTTTTT.

This clonotype turned up a few times. The chain is built from TRBV7-2 and TRBJ1-4; D perhaps matches TRBD1 (6 bases). There are 14 residues in the CDR3. Trimming took 5 bases from V and 1 from J, leaving 8 bases between them. Germline CDR1 reads SGHTA; CDR2 reads FQGNSA. The CDR3, as DNA: TGTGCCAGCAGCATACAGGGAACTAATGAAAAACTGTTTTTT. Its protein is CASSIQGTNEKLFF.

The CDR3 loop is CASSVQGLSTGELFF. DNA for the CDR3: TGTGCCAGCAGCGTACAGGGTCTATCCACCGGGGAGCTGTTTTTT. The chain carries TRBV6-6 and TRBJ2-2; a possible D gene is TRBD1 (6 bases). V lost 6 bases to trimming and J lost 4 bases, with 15 bases between them. Germline CDR1 MNHNY, CDR2 SVGAGI (reference sequence). The CDR3 is made up of 15 amino acids.

This clonotype showed up just once. The V call is TRBV9, the J call TRBJ1-5; D gene unclear. Per germline, CDR1 SGDLS and CDR2 YYNGEE. Trimming removed 0 bases from V and 0 bases from J, with 7 bases in between. This CDR3 spans 15 amino acids. The CDR3, as DNA: TGTGCCAGCAGCGTAGATCAGGATAGCAATCAGCCCCAGCATTTT. Its protein product is CASSVDQDSNQPQHF.

This clonotype was detected many times. CDR3 DNA sequence: TGTGCCACCTCGGGACACCAGAACTATGGCTACACCTTC. This sequence encodes CATSGHQNYGYTF. This rearrangement joins TRBV24-1 to TRBJ1-2; TRBD1 might be the D (6 bases). Germline V CDR1 and CDR2: KGHDR, SFDVKD. Trimming took off 9 bases at V and 2 bases at J, with 12 bases between the two ends. The CDR3 runs 13 residues.

The chain recombines TRBV25-1 with TRBJ2-3, with 9 bases matching TRBD1. CDR3 length: 16 residues. Trimming cost V 4 bases and J 2 bases; bases outside gene matches: 7. Germline V gene sequence: CDR1 MGHDK, CDR2 SYGVNS. Here the CDR3 reads CASSARTGGITDTQYF. The CDR3 DNA reads as TGTGCCAGCAGTGCTCGAACAGGGGGCATCACAGATACGCAGTATTTT.

This clonotype showed up many times. The chain uses TRBV9 and TRBJ2-7, with 8 positions matching TRBD2. The CDR3 is made up of 14 amino acids. J was trimmed by 3 bases and V by 0 bases; bases with no gene match: 2. CDR1 is SGDLS, CDR2 YYNGEE, per germline. The DNA of the CDR3 is TGTGCCAGCAGCGTAGGCGGGGGGCACTACGAGCAGTACTTC. Translated, it gives CASSVGGGHYEQYF. The entire variable domain, with the rest obtained from reference TRBV9 and TRBJ2-7, is as follows: DSGVTQTPKHLITATGQRVTLRCSPRSGDLSVYWYQQSLDQGLQFLIQYYNGEERAKGNILERFSAQQFPDLHSELNLSSLELGDSALYFCASSVGGGHYEQYFGPGTRLTVT.

The rearrangement joins TRBV5-6 to TRBJ2-7; possibly TRBD1 or TRBD2 for D (5 bases each). In germline, CDR1 is SGHDT, CDR2 YYEEEE. CDR3 length equals 18 residues. V was pared by 5 bases and J by 2 bases, with 26 bases between. CDR3 DNA: TGTGCCAGCAGTTCCTTCCCGGGGTATGTAGGGGACCCCTACGAGCAGTACTTC. Its translation: CASSSFPGYVGDPYEQYF.

The V and J genes are TRBV29-1 and TRBJ1-5; 9 bases map to TRBD1. V shed 7 bases, J shed 2 bases, and the junction held 6 bases outside the gene matches. This CDR3 is 14 amino acids long. Germline V gives CDR1 SQVTM, CDR2 ANQGSEA. CDR3 in amino acids: CSARTGAGNQPQHF. DNA for the CDR3: TGCAGCGCTAGGACAGGGGCAGGCAATCAGCCCCAGCATTTT.

The rearrangement uses TRBV19 and TRBJ2-3; TRBD1 matches 9 bases. Per germline, CDR1 LNHDA and CDR2 SQIVND (reference sequence). With V trimmed by 8 bases and J by 4 bases, 13 bases remained unmatched. The length of the CDR3 is 16 residues. The chain's CDR3 is CASSIPGQGVADTQYF. CDR3 sequence (DNA): TGTGCCAGTTCCATCCCGGGACAGGGAGTCGCAGATACGCAGTATTTT.

V is TRBV4-3 and J is TRBJ2-5; D uncertain. CDR1 is LGHNA, CDR2 YSLEER, per germline. Deletions cut 0 bases from V and 5 bases from J, with 13 bases between. The CDR3 covers 15 residues. CDR3 loop: CASSQDLRALETQYF. The CDR3 region has the DNA TGCGCCAGCAGCCAAGATTTACGAGCCTTGGAGACCCAGTACTTC.

This clonotype was detected ten times or more. This chain links TRBV29-1 with TRBJ2-2; D may be TRBD1 (6 bases). The CDR3 is 14 amino acids. CDR1 is SQVTM, CDR2 ANQGSEA, per germline. Trimming left V 0 bases short and J 7 bases short, with 12 bases between. CDR3 region: CSVEEGAIDGELFF. The CDR3 coding sequence is TGCAGCGTTGAAGAGGGGGCGATCGACGGGGAGCTGTTTTTT.

The gene calls are TRBV2 and TRBJ1-2; tentatively, D is TRBD1 (6 bases). V was pared by 9 bases and J by 6 bases, with 11 bases between. This CDR3 is built from 11 residues. Germline assignment: CDR1 SNHLY and CDR2 FYNNEI. In DNA, the CDR3 is TGTGCCAGGCCAGGGGCCGATGGCTACACCTTC. Translation gives CARPGADGYTF.

This sequence joins TRBV7-2 and TRBJ1-6; D call uncertain. The CDR3 sequence is 16 residues long. Trimming removed 6 bases from V and 6 bases from J, with 18 bases in between. Germline CDR1 SGHTA, CDR2 FQGNSA. The DNA of the CDR3 is TGTGCCAGCAGTTCTTGGACCGCTCTTTTTAATTCACCCCTCCACTTT. It encodes CASSSWTALFNSPLHF.

In this sample, this clonotype turned up many times. Written as DNA, the CDR3 is TGTGCCACCGCCCCATTGACAGGGATCGATGGCTACACCTTC. Translated: CATAPLTGIDGYTF. The V gene is TRBV2, the J gene TRBJ1-2, with TRBD1 matching over 7 bases. From germline, CDR1 is SNHLY and CDR2 FYNNEI. The CDR3 consists of 14 residues. Trimming took 10 bases from V and 6 from J; bases not matched to a gene: 14.

The table lists this clonotype with many counts. This chain joins TRBV29-1 and TRBJ1-2; no firm D call. This CDR3 spans 12 amino acids. Trimming pared 2 bases from V and 0 bases from J, leaving 4 bases between. From germline, CDR1 is SQVTM and CDR2 ANQGSEA. CDR3 in amino acids: CSVEQANYGYTF. The CDR3 coding sequence is TGCAGCGTTGAACAGGCTAACTATGGCTACACCTTC. The complete variable domain, with remaining parts taken from reference TRBV29-1 and TRBJ1-2, reads SAVISQKPSRDICQRGTSLTIQCQVDSQVTMMFWYRQQPGQSLTLIATANQGSEATYESGFVIDKFPISRPNLTFSTLTVSNMSPEDSSIYLCSVEQANYGYTFGSGTRLTVV.

This clonotype was observed many times. The genes are TRBV5-6 and TRBJ1-2, with D unclear. The CDR3 length is 13 residues. CDR1 is SGHDT, CDR2 YYEEEE, per germline. V was cut by 0 bases and J by 6 bases, with 9 bases left in between. The CDR3 spells CASSLDQANGYTF. CDR3 in DNA: TGTGCCAGCAGCTTGGACCAGGCAAATGGCTACACCTTC.

This clonotype was picked up a small number of times. The chain uses TRBV6-5 and TRBJ2-5, with a possible D match to TRBD2 (5 bases). Germline-derived CDR1 and CDR2 are MNHEY and SVGAGI. V lost 5 bases to trimming and J lost 5 bases, with 18 bases between them. CDR3 length: 15 residues. The CDR3, as DNA: TGTGCCAGCAGTGGGCTTACATCAGCGGCGGAGACCCAGTACTTC. Protein product: CASSGLTSAAETQYF.

This clonotype was counted only a few times. CDR3 loop: CASSLRTGKLETQYF. The CDR3 DNA reads as TGTGCCAGCAGCTTGCGGACAGGGAAGTTGGAGACCCAGTACTTC. The genes are TRBV5-8 and TRBJ2-5; 8 bases are a match to TRBD1. The CDR3 has 15 residues. CDR1 is SGHTS, CDR2 YDEGEE, per germline. The trim removed 1 base at V and 5 bases at J, leaving 7 bases unmatched.

The chain employs TRBV7-2 and TRBJ2-7; no firm D call. The V and J ends lost 3 bases and 3 bases respectively, with 12 bases between them. Germline CDR1 reads SGHTA; CDR2 reads FQGNSA. This CDR3 spans 14 amino acids. The CDR3 DNA reads as TGTGCCAGCAGCTTGCGCAACCGGGTCTACGAGCAGTACTTC. Translation gives CASSLRNRVYEQYF.

This clonotype showed up many times. Sequence at one end of the junction differs from germline and may be a read error. The chain is built from TRBV7-9 and TRBJ1-2; maybe TRBD1 (5 bases). Germline CDR1 reads SEHNR; CDR2 reads FQNEAQ (reference sequence). The CDR3 is 13 amino acids. CDR3 DNA: TGTGCCAGCAGCGACTCGGGTGACAGTGTGAAAAACTTC. It specifies CASSDSGDSVKNF.

This clonotype was counted only a few times. V usage is TRBV7-2 and J usage is TRBJ2-2; TRBD2 aligns across 8 bases. V gave up 2 bases and J gave up 3 bases; unmatched junction bases: 8. Germline loops: CDR1 SGHTA, CDR2 FQGNSA. The CDR3 totals 17 residues. The CDR3 nucleotides are TGTGCCAGCAGCTTATGGGCGGGGGGAGGCTACACCGGGGAGCTGTTTTTT. Translation gives CASSLWAGGGYTGELFF.

This clonotype was picked up a small number of times. The chain has TRBV5-1 and TRBJ2-3; 7 nucleotides line up with TRBD2. The CDR3 spans 14 residues. V lost 4 bases to trimming and J lost 5 bases; unmatched junction nucleotides: 7. The germline V gene has CDR1 SGHRS and CDR2 YFSETQ. CDR3 amino acids: CASSTAGPEDTQYF. CDR3 nucleotides: TGCGCCAGCAGCACAGCGGGGCCTGAAGATACGCAGTATTTT.

This clonotype was counted a few times. The chain couples TRBV6-2 or TRBV6-3 to TRBJ2-5, with D perhaps being TRBD1 or TRBD2 (5 bases each). CDR3 length: 14 amino acids. The germline V gene has CDR1 MNHEY and CDR2 SVGEGT. Deletions cut 2 bases from V and 6 bases from J, with 13 bases between. CDR3 nucleotide sequence: TGTGCCAGCAGTTACGGCCGCGAGGGGAAGACCCAGTACTTC. Translation: CASSYGREGKTQYF.

This clonotype has a handful of counts. The chain couples TRBV12-3 or TRBV12-4 to TRBJ2-2, with D unclear. V was shortened by 5 bases and J by 6 bases, with 13 bases between the two germline ends. CDR3 length equals 14 residues. CDR3 nucleotides: TGTGCCAGCAGTCCCCAACCTCTGCCCGGGGAGCTGTTTTTT. It specifies CASSPQPLPGELFF.

The table lists this clonotype with many counts. V and J are TRBV4-3 and TRBJ1-2; no firm D call. With 3 bases removed from V and 3 bases from J, the gap between germline ends came to 11 bases. The CDR3 has 14 amino acids. Germline CDR1 and CDR2: LGHNA and YSLEER. CDR3 in amino acids: CASSHHGLDYGYTF. CDR3 in DNA: TGCGCCAGCAGCCATCACGGACTGGACTATGGCTACACCTTC.

The gene calls are TRBV2 and TRBJ2-3, with D perhaps matching TRBD1 (6 bases). CDR3 length equals 12 residues. Trimming took off 3 bases at V and 9 bases at J, with 10 bases between the two ends. The germline CDR1 and CDR2 sequences are SNHLY and FYNNEI. The CDR3 sequence is CASSEGRGTQYF. Here the CDR3 DNA reads TGTGCCAGCAGTGAGGGTAGGGGGACGCAGTATTTT.